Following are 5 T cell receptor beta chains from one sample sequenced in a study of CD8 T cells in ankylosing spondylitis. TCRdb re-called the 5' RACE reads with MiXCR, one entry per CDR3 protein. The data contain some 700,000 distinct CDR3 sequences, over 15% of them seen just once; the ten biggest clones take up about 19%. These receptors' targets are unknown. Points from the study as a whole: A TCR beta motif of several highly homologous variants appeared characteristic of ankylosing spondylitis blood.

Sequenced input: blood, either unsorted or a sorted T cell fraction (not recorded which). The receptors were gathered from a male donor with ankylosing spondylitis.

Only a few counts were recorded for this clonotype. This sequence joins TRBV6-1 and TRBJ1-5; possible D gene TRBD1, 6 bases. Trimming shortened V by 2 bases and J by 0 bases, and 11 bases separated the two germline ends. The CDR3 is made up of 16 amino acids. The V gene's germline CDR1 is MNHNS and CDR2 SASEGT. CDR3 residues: CASSEQGWYSNQPQHF. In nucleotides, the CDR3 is TGTGCCAGCAGTGAACAGGGGTGGTATAGCAATCAGCCCCAGCATTTT.

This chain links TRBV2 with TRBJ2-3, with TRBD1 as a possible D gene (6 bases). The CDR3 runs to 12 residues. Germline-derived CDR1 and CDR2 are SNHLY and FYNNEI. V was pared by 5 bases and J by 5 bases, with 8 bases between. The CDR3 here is CASSQGKDTQYF. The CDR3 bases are TGTGCCAGCAGTCAGGGGAAAGATACGCAGTATTTT.

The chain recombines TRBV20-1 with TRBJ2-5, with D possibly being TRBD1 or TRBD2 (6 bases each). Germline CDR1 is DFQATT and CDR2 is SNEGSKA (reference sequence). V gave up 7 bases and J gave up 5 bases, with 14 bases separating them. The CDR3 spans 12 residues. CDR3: CSGRRGMETQYF. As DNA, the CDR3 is TGCAGTGGCAGGAGGGGGATGGAGACCCAGTACTTC.

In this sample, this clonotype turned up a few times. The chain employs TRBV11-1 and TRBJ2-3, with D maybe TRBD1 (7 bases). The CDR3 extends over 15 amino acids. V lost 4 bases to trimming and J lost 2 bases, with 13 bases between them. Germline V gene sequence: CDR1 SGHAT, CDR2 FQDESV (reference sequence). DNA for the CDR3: TGTGCCAGCAGCTCCCAGGGGGGAGACACAGATACGCAGTATTTT. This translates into CASSSQGGDTDTQYF.

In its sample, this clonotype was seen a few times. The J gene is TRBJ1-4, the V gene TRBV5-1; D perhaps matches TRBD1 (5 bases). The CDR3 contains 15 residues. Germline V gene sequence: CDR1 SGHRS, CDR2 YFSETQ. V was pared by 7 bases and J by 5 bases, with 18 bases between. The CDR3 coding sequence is TGCGCCAGCCGAGGCTGGGGGGGGACCAATGAAAAACTGTTTTTT. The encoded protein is CASRGWGGTNEKLFF.